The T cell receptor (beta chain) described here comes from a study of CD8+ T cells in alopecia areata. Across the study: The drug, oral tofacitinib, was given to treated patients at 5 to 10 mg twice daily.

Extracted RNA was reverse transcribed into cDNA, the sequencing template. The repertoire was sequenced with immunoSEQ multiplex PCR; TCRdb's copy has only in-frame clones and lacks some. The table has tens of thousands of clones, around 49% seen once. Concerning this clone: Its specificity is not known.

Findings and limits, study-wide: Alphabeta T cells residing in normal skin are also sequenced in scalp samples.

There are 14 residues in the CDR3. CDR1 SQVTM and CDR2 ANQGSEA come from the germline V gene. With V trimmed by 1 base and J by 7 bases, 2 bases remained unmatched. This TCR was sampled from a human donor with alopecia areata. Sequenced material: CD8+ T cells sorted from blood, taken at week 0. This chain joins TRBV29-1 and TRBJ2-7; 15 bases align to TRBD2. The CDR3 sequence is CSVEAGLAGGEQYF. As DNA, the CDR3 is TGCAGCGTTGAAGCGGGACTAGCGGGAGGTGAGCAGTACTTC.